These 11 T cell receptor beta chains came from one sample sequenced in a study of OX40 agonist ivuxolimab in advanced cancers. Sequencing used immunoSEQ multiplex PCR; TCRdb keeps in-frame clones, though not all of them. There are 80,000 to 95,000 clones in the sample; roughly 90% occur only once, and 0.6% to 0.75% lies in the top ten. This material consisted of CD4+ or CD8+ T cells sorted from blood, taken in a trial of the OX40 agonist ivuxolimab. These receptors all come from an adult with an advanced solid tumor such as melanoma, head and neck, liver or kidney cancer.

This rearrangement joins TRBV7-9 to TRBJ1-4; D may be TRBD1 (6 bases). V was cut by 6 bases and J by 3 bases, with 11 bases left in between. In germline, CDR1 is SEHNR, CDR2 FQNEAQ (reference sequence). This CDR3 comprises 14 residues. CDR3 coding DNA: TGTGCCAGCAGTTGGGGGCAGCCTAATGAAAAACTGTTTTTT. Residues: CASSWGQPNEKLFF.

This rearrangement joins TRBV19 to TRBJ2-1; 9 bases line up with TRBD2. The CDR3 has 16 amino acids. V was clipped by 4 bases and J by 0 bases; unmatched bases: 4. CDR1 and CDR2 (germline): LNHDA, SQIVND (reference sequence). CDR3 region: CASSNSGGSSYNEQFF. CDR3 bases: TGTGCCAGTAGTAATAGCGGGGGTAGCTCCTACAATGAGCAGTTCTTC.

The chain links TRBV19 to TRBJ2-5; D is perhaps TRBD1 (6 bases). CDR1 LNHDA and CDR2 SQIVND come from the germline V gene (reference sequence). V was trimmed by 4 bases and J by 6 bases, leaving 15 bases between them. This CDR3 comprises 14 residues. The CDR3 nucleotides are TGTGCCAGTAGTAAGGGACAACGCGGAAAGACCCAGTACTTC. Encoded protein: CASSKGQRGKTQYF.

This chain links TRBV19 with TRBJ1-2; TRBD1 aligns across 7 bases. The CDR3 consists of 14 residues. With V trimmed by 7 bases and J by 4 bases, 9 bases remained unmatched. CDR1 LNHDA and CDR2 SQIVND come from the germline V gene (reference sequence). Here the CDR3 reads CASTADRATYGYTF. In DNA form, the CDR3 reads TGTGCCAGTACCGCAGACAGGGCCACCTATGGCTACACCTTC.

The gene calls are TRBV6-1 and TRBJ1-2; the D gene is possibly TRBD1 (5 bases). The CDR3 length is 13 residues. The V gene lost 9 bases and the J gene lost 4 bases, with 15 bases spanning the gap. CDR1 is MNHNS and CDR2 is SASEGT in the germline V gene. The DNA of the CDR3 is TGTGCCAGTACCCAACAGGTCTCCTATGGCTACACCTTC. It specifies CASTQQVSYGYTF.

Concerning this clone itself: Different DNA sequences within this sample yield the same CDR3. V gene TRBV5-1 combines with J gene TRBJ2-5; the match to TRBD1 covers 9 bases. This CDR3 comprises 14 residues. With 4 bases clipped from V and 3 bases from J, the junction kept 4 bases outside the gene matches. Germline-derived CDR1 and CDR2 are SGHRS and YFSETQ. The CDR3 protein is CASSKGQGEETQYF. DNA of the CDR3: TGCGCCAGCAGCAAGGGACAGGGAGAAGAGACCCAGTACTTC.

The chain employs TRBV13 and TRBJ2-5, with TRBD2 identical over 12 bases. The germline CDR1 and CDR2 sequences are PRHDT and FYEKMQ (reference sequence). This CDR3 has 16 residues. V gave up 5 bases and J gave up 5 bases; unmatched junction bases: 9. The CDR3 bases are TGTGCCAGCAGCCCCCGGACTAGCGGGATCTCTGAGACCCAGTACTTC. This translates into CASSPRTSGISETQYF. Full variable domain (rest looked up from reference TRBV13 and TRBJ2-5): AAGVIQSPRHLIKEKRETATLKCYPIPRHDTVYWYQQGPGQDPQFLISFYEKMQSDKGSIPDRFSAQQFSDYHSELNMSSLELGDSALYFCASSPRTSGISETQYFGPGTRLLVL.

A few counts support this clone. The V call is TRBV19, the J call TRBJ2-5; D might be TRBD2 (5 bases). Trimming cost V 8 bases and J 4 bases, with 11 bases left between them. In germline, CDR1 is LNHDA, CDR2 SQIVND (reference sequence). The CDR3 runs to 12 residues. Here the CDR3 reads CASREGSETQYF. The CDR3 DNA reads TGTGCCAGTCGAGAGGGTTCAGAGACCCAGTACTTC.

On this clone: The sample has other DNA sequences that encode this CDR3 too. This chain joins TRBV27 and TRBJ2-4; D is unresolved. The germline V gene has CDR1 MNHEY and CDR2 SMNVEV (reference sequence). Trimming removed 6 bases from V and 0 bases from J, with 6 bases in between. The CDR3 sequence is 13 residues long. CDR3 in DNA: TGTGCCAGCAGGCCCCTAGCCAAAAACATTCAGTACTTC. It is translated as CASRPLAKNIQYF.

The chain uses TRBV7-2 and TRBJ2-2, with TRBD1 matching 9 bases. The germline gives CDR1 SGHTA, CDR2 FQGNSA. The CDR3 extends over 16 amino acids. V trimming: 7 bases; J trimming: 6 bases; junction bases outside the gene matches: 12. The chain's CDR3 is CASTLQGAGSPGELFF. CDR3 DNA sequence: TGTGCCAGCACCCTACAGGGGGCAGGTAGCCCCGGGGAGCTGTTTTTT.

The V call is TRBV5-1, the J call TRBJ1-3; D remains ambiguous. This CDR3 is 14 amino acids long. Germline V gene lookup returns CDR1 SGHRS and CDR2 YFSETQ. V shed 0 bases and J shed 0 bases, with 4 bases lying between them. The CDR3 protein is CASSLVSSGNTIYF. DNA of the CDR3: TGCGCCAGCAGCTTGGTTAGCTCTGGAAACACCATATATTTT.